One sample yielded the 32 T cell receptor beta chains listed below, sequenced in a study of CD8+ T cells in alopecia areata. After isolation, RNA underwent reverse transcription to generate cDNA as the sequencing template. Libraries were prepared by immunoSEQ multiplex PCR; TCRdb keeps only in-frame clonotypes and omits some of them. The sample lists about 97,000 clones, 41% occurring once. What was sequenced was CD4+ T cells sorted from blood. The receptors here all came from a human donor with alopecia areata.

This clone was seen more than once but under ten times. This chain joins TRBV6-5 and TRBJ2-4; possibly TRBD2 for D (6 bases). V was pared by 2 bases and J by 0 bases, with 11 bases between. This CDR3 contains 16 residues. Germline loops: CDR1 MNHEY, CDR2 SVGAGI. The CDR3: CASSYEAGLAKNIQYF. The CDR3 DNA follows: TGTGCCAGCAGTTACGAGGCGGGATTAGCCAAAAACATTCAGTACTTC.

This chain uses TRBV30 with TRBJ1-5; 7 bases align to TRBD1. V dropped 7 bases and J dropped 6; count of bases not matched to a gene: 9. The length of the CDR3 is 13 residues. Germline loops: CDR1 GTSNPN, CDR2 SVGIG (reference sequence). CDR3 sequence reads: CASSGQEGQPQHF. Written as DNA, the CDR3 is TGTGCCTCAAGCGGACAGGAGGGTCAGCCCCAGCATTTT.

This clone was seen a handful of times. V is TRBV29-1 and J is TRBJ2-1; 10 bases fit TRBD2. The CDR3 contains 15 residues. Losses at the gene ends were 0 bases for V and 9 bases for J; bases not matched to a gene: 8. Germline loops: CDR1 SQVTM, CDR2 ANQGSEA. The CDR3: CSVEEASGGAGEQFF. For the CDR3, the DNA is TGCAGCGTTGAAGAGGCGAGCGGGGGGGCTGGTGAGCAGTTCTTC.

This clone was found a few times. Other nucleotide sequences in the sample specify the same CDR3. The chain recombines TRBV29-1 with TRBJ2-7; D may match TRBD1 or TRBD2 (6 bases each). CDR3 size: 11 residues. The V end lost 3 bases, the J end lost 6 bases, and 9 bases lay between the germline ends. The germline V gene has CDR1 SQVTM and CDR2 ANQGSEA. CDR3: CSVDRGGEQYF. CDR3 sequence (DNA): TGCAGCGTTGACAGGGGAGGCGAGCAGTACTTC.

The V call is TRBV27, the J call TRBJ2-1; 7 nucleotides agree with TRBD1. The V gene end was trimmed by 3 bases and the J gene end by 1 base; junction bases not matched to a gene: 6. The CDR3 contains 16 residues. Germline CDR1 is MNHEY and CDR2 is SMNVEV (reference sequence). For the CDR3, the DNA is TGTGCCAGCAGTTTCACGGACAGGCCTTCCTACAATGAGCAGTTCTTC. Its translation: CASSFTDRPSYNEQFF.

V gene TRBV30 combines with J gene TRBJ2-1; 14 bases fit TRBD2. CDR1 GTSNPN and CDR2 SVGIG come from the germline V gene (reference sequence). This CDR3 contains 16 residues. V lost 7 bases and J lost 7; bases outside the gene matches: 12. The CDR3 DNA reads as TGTGCCTTTTACCCAGGACTAGCGGGAGGCGCGAATGAGCAGTTCTTC. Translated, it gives CAFYPGLAGGANEQFF.

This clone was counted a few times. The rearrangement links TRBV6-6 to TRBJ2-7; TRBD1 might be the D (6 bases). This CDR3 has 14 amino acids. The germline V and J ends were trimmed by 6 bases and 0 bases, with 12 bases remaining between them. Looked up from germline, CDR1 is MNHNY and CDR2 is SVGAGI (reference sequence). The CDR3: CASSSTGNSYEQYF. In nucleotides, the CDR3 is TGTGCCAGCAGCTCCACAGGGAACTCCTACGAGCAGTACTTC.

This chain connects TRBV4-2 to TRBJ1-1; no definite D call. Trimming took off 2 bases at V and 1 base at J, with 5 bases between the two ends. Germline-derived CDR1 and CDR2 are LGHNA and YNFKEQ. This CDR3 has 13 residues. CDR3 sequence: CASSQPRNTEAFF. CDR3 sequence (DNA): TGTGCCAGCAGCCAACCCCGGAACACTGAAGCTTTCTTT.

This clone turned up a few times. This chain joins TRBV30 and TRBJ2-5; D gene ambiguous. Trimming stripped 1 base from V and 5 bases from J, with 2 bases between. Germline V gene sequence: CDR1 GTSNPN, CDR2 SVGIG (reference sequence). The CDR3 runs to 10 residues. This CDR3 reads CAWSGETQYF. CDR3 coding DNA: TGTGCCTGGAGTGGGGAGACCCAGTACTTC.

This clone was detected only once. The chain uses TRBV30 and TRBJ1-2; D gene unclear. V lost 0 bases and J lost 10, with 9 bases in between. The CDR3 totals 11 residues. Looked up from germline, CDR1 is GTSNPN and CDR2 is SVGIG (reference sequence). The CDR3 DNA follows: TGTGCCTGGAGTGTAAACACGGACTACACCTTC. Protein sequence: CAWSVNTDYTF.

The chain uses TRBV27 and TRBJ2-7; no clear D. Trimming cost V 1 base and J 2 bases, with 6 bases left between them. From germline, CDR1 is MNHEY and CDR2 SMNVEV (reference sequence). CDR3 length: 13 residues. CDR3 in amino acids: CASSLYPTYEQYF. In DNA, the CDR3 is TGTGCCAGCAGTTTATACCCGACCTACGAGCAGTACTTC.

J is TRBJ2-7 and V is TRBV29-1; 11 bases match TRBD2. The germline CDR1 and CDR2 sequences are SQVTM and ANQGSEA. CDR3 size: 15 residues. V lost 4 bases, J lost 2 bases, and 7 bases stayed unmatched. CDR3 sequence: CSVARGGLAAYEQYF. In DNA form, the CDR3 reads TGCAGCGTTGCCAGGGGGGGACTAGCGGCCTACGAGCAGTACTTC.

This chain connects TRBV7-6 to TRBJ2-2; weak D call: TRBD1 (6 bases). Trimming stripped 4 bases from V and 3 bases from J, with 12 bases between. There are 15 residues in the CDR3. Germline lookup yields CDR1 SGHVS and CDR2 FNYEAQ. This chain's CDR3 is CASSSRTVYTGELFF. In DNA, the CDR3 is TGTGCCAGCAGCTCACGGACAGTCTACACCGGGGAGCTGTTTTTT.

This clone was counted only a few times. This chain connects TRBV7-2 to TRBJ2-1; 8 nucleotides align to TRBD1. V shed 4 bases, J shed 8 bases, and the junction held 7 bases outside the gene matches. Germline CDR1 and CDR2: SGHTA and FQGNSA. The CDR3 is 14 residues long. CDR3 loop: CASSWTGMGDEQFF. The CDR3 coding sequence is TGTGCCAGCAGCTGGACAGGGATGGGCGATGAGCAGTTCTTC.

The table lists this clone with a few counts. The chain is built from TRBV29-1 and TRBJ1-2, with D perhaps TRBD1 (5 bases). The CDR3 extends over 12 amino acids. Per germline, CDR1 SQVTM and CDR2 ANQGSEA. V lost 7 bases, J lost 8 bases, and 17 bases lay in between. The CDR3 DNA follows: TGCAGCGCGGGACTGGGGTTCGGAGGCTACACCTTC. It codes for CSAGLGFGGYTF.

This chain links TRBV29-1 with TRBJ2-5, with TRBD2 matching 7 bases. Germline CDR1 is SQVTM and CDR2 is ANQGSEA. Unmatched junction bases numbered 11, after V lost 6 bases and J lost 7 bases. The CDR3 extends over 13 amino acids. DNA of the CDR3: TGCAGCGTCTGTGAGGGAGGGGATGGGACCCAGTACTTC. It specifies CSVCEGGDGTQYF.

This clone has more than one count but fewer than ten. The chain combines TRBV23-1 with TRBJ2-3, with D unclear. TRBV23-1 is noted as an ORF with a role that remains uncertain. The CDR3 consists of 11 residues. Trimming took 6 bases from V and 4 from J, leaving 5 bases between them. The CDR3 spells CASRLADTQYF. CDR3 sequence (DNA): TGCGCCAGCAGGTTGGCAGATACGCAGTATTTT.

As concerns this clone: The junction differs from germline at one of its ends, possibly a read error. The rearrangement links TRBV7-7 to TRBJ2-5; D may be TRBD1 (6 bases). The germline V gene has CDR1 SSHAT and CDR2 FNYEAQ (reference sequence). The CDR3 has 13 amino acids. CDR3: CASTQGPGETQYF. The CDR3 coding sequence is TGTGCTAGCACCCAGGGGCCGGGGGAGACCCAGTACTTC.

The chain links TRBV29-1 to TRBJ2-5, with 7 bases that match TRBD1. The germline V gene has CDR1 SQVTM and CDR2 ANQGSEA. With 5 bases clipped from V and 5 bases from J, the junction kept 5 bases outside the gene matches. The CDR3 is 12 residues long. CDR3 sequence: CSVLQGQETQYF. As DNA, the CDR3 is TGCAGCGTTTTACAGGGGCAGGAGACCCAGTACTTC.

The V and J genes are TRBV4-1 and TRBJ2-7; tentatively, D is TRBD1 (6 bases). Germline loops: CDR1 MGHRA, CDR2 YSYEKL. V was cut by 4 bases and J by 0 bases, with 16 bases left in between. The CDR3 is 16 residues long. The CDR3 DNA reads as TGCGCCAGCAGCCCTAGACAGGACCTAAGCTCCTACGAGCAGTACTTC. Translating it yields CASSPRQDLSSYEQYF.

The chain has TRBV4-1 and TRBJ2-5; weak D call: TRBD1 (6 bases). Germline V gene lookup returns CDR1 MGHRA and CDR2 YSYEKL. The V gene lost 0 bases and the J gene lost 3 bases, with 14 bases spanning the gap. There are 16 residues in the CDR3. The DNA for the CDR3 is TGCGCCAGCAGCCAAGATGTCCAGGGGCGGAAAGAGACCCAGTACTTC. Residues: CASSQDVQGRKETQYF.

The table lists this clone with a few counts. The DNA of the CDR3 is TGTGCCAGCAGCCAAGAGGGTGACTCTGGGGCCAACGTCCTGACTTTC. The encoded protein is CASSQEGDSGANVLTF. This chain joins TRBV4-2 and TRBJ2-6, with D unclear. The ends were cut back, 0 bases at V and 0 bases at J, with 6 bases in the middle. Germline CDR1 LGHNA, CDR2 YNFKEQ. This CDR3 contains 16 residues.

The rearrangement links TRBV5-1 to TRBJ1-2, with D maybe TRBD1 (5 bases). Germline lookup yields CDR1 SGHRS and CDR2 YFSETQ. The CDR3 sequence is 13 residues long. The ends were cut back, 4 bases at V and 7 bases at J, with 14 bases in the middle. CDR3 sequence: CASSLYLGGGYTF. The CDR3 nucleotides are TGCGCCAGCAGCCTCTACCTCGGGGGTGGCTACACCTTC. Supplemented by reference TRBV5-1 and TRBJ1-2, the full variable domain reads KAGVTQTPRYLIKTRGQQVTLSCSPISGHRSVSWYQQTPGQGLQFLFEYFSETQRNKGNFPGRFSGRQFSNSRSEMNVSTLELGDSALYLCASSLYLGGGYTFGSGTRLTVV.

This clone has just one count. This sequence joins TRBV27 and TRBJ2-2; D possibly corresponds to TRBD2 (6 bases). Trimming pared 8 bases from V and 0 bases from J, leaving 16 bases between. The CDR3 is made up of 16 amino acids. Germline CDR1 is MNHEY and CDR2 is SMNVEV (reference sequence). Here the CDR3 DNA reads TGTGCCAGCGGGGGGTGGCGGGATACGAACACCGGGGAGCTGTTTTTT. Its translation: CASGGWRDTNTGELFF.

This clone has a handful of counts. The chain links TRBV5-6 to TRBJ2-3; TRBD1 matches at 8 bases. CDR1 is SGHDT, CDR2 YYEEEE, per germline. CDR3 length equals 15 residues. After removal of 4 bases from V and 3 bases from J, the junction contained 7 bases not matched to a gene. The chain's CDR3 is CASSPTGGKTDTQYF. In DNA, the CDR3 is TGTGCCAGCAGCCCAACAGGGGGTAAGACAGATACGCAGTATTTT.

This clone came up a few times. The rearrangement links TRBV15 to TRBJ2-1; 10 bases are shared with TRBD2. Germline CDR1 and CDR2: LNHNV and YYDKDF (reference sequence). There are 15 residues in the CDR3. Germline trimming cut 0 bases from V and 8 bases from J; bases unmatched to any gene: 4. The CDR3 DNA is TGTGCCACCAGCAGAGATCTAGCGGGAGACCATGAGCAGTTCTTC. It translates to CATSRDLAGDHEQFF. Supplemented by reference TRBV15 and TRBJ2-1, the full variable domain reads DAMVIQNPRYQVTQFGKPVTLSCSQTLNHNVMYWYQQKSSQAPKLLFHYYDKDFNNEADTPDNFQSRRPNTSFCFLDIRSPGLGDTAMYLCATSRDLAGDHEQFFGPGTRLTVL.

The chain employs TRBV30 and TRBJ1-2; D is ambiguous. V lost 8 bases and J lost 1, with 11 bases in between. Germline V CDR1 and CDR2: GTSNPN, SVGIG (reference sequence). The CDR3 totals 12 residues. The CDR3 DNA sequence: TGTGCCCATTACAGCTTTAACTATGGCTACACCTTC. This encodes CAHYSFNYGYTF.

CDR3 sequence: CASSLMTETGTQYF. Written as DNA, the CDR3 is TGTGCCAGCTCACTCATGACAGAGACGGGGACCCAGTACTTC. The rearrangement uses TRBV18 and TRBJ2-5; possible D gene TRBD1, 5 bases. V lost 4 bases to trimming and J lost 7 bases, with 16 bases between them. Germline values: CDR1 KGHSH, CDR2 LQKENI. There are 14 residues in the CDR3.

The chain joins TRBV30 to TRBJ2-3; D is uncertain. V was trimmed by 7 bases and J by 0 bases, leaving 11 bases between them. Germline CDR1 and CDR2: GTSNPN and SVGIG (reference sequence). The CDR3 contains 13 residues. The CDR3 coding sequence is TGTGCCTTGACCAGCGCGAGCACAGATACGCAGTATTTT. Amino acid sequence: CALTSASTDTQYF.

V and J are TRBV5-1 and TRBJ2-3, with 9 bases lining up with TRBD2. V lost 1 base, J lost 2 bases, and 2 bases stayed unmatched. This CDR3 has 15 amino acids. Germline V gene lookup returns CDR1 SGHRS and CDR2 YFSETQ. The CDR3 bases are TGCGCCAGCAGCTTGTGGGGACTAGCCACAGATACGCAGTATTTT. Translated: CASSLWGLATDTQYF.

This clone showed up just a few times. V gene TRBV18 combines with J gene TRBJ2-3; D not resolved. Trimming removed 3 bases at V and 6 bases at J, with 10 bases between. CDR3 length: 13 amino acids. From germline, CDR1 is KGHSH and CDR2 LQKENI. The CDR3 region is CASSPDLEDTQYF. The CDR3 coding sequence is TGTGCCAGCTCACCCGATTTAGAGGATACGCAGTATTTT.

The CDR3 reads CSVTRVSGEQYF. As DNA, the CDR3 is TGCAGCGTTACCCGGGTGTCCGGCGAGCAGTACTTC. The chain is built from TRBV29-1 and TRBJ2-7; D is ambiguous. The CDR3 covers 12 residues. Trimming took 5 bases from V and 6 from J, leaving 14 bases between them. Looked up from germline, CDR1 is SQVTM and CDR2 is ANQGSEA.